This TCR beta chain came from a study of cytomegalovirus exposure and HLA in healthy donors. Measured with immunoSEQ multiplex PCR; TCRdb has only the in-frame clones, and not every one. The top ten hold over 9% of the sample, which has 150,000 to 200,000 clones, roughly nine tenths seen once. These donors were members of the roughly 120-subject validation cohort, a group separate from the roughly 670-subject first cohort. The germline gives CDR1 MNHEY, CDR2 SMNVEV (reference sequence). V gave up 6 bases and J gave up 0 bases; unmatched junction bases: 15. CDR3 length equals 18 residues. Sequenced material: PBMCs. The gene calls are TRBV27 and TRBJ2-3; 7 bases match TRBD2. This receptor was taken from a woman aged 18-30 years in good health and CMV-seropositive. CDR3 sequence (DNA): TGTGCCAGCAGAGTTTACGGAGGGACTATTTGGAGCACAGATACGCAGTATTTT. It specifies CASRVYGGTIWSTDTQYF.